These 25 T cell receptor beta chains share one sample of origin, sequenced in a study of blood T cell repertoires in COVID-19. Sequenced by immunoSEQ multiplex PCR; TCRdb stores in-frame clones only, minus some. The sample carries 200,000 to 250,000 clones, around nine tenths recorded once. Sequences were obtained from PBMCs or T cells enriched from blood (not recorded which). The receptors derive from a woman aged 25 to 39 who had been exposed to COVID-19.

The V and J genes are TRBV6-1 and TRBJ1-4, with 7 bases identical to TRBD1. The CDR3 runs 15 residues. Germline trimming cut 3 bases from V and 4 bases from J; bases unmatched to any gene: 5. Germline V gene sequence: CDR1 MNHNS, CDR2 SASEGT. CDR3 nucleotides: TGTGCCAGCAGTGAGATGGGACAGTATAATGAAAAACTGTTTTTT. Residues: CASSEMGQYNEKLFF.

This chain joins TRBV9 and TRBJ1-2, with D possibly TRBD1 on 6 matching bases. From germline, CDR1 is SGDLS and CDR2 YYNGEE. The V end lost 3 bases, the J end lost 2 bases, and 11 bases lay between the germline ends. The CDR3 sequence is 14 residues long. The CDR3 region is CASSGAGTNYGYTF. CDR3 nucleotides: TGTGCCAGCAGCGGTGCAGGGACAAACTATGGCTACACCTTC. The full variable domain, its missing parts supplied by reference TRBV9 and TRBJ1-2, is DSGVTQTPKHLITATGQRVTLRCSPRSGDLSVYWYQQSLDQGLQFLIQYYNGEERAKGNILERFSAQQFPDLHSELNLSSLELGDSALYFCASSGAGTNYGYTFGSGTRLTVV.

In nucleotides, the CDR3 is TGTGCCAGCAGCCAGAACCCGGGCTCGAGGGAGCCCCAGCATTTT. This codes for CASSQNPGSREPQHF. The V call is TRBV3-1 (or the pseudogene TRBV3-2), the J call TRBJ1-5; D remains ambiguous. Trimming stripped 3 bases from V and 8 bases from J, with 17 bases between. The CDR3 totals 15 residues. Germline CDR1 and CDR2: LGHDT and YNNKEL (reference sequence).

This rearrangement joins TRBV27 to TRBJ2-1, with a tentative D call TRBD2 (6 bases). The germline V gene encodes CDR1 MNHEY and CDR2 SMNVEV (reference sequence). Deletions cut 6 bases from V and 6 bases from J, with 15 bases between. The CDR3 has 14 amino acids. CDR3 in amino acids: CASSRSMGGNEQFF. Here the CDR3 DNA reads TGTGCCAGCAGCCGAAGCATGGGGGGCAATGAGCAGTTCTTC.

The V gene is TRBV24-1, the J gene TRBJ1-1; D may be TRBD1 (5 bases). Trimming removed 8 bases at V and 1 base at J, with 13 bases between. Germline-derived CDR1 and CDR2 are KGHDR and SFDVKD. The CDR3 totals 14 residues. CDR3 in amino acids: CATTAGPRNTEAFF. CDR3 bases: TGTGCCACCACCGCAGGGCCTAGGAACACTGAAGCTTTCTTT.

This chain uses TRBV7-9 with TRBJ1-2; 8 positions agree with TRBD1. The CDR3 totals 15 residues. V lost 5 bases and J lost 5; bases outside the gene matches: 10. Per germline, CDR1 SEHNR and CDR2 FQNEAQ (reference sequence). The CDR3, as DNA: TGTGCCAGCAGCGGAAACCAGGGGGCGGGATATGGCTACACCTTC. Its translation: CASSGNQGAGYGYTF. Variable domain in full (rest from reference TRBV7-9 and TRBJ1-2): DTGVSQNPRHKITKRGQNVTFRCDPISEHNRLYWYRQTLGQGPEFLTYFQNEAQLEKSRLLSDRFSAERPKGSFSTLEIQRTEQGDSAMYLCASSGNQGAGYGYTFGSGTRLTVV.

This rearrangement joins TRBV9 to TRBJ2-3, with D maybe TRBD2 (6 bases). There are 15 residues in the CDR3. Trimming left V 7 bases short and J 3 bases short, with 18 bases between. Germline V CDR1 and CDR2: SGDLS, YYNGEE. In DNA form, the CDR3 reads TGTGCCAGCGGGGCGGGGACTTCCTCAACAGATACGCAGTATTTT. Amino acid sequence: CASGAGTSSTDTQYF.

This clone has a single count. The chain carries TRBV2 and TRBJ2-3; 12 bases align to TRBD2. Trimming took 10 bases from V and 2 from J; bases not matched to a gene: 4. CDR3 length equals 14 residues. CDR1 is SNHLY and CDR2 is FYNNEI in the germline V gene. CDR3 region: CAKTSGGFTDTQYF. Written as DNA, the CDR3 is TGTGCCAAGACTAGCGGGGGATTCACAGATACGCAGTATTTT.

The rearrangement links TRBV6-5 to TRBJ1-2, with 9 bases that match TRBD1. CDR1 and CDR2 from the germline V gene are MNHEY and SVGAGI. CDR3 length: 13 amino acids. The V segment lost 6 bases and the J segment 7 bases; nucleotides outside the gene matches: 6. The CDR3 here is CASRGGTGLGYTF. The DNA for the CDR3 is TGTGCCAGCAGGGGGGGGACAGGGCTTGGCTACACCTTC.

The chain joins TRBV10-1 to TRBJ2-3; tentatively, D is TRBD1 (6 bases). CDR3 size: 13 residues. Trimming took 5 bases from V and 6 from J, leaving 12 bases between them. Germline lookup yields CDR1 WNHNN and CDR2 SYGVQD (reference sequence). As DNA, the CDR3 is TGCGCCAGCAGTCTGGGGGCTTGGGATACGCAGTATTTT. The encoded protein is CASSLGAWDTQYF.

This chain connects TRBV28 to TRBJ2-3, with 11 bases that match TRBD2. V was clipped by 5 bases and J by 2 bases; unmatched bases: 9. This CDR3 comprises 17 residues. In germline, CDR1 is MDHEN, CDR2 SYDVKM. CDR3 protein: CASSPHPSGGFTDTQYF. The CDR3, as DNA: TGTGCCAGCAGTCCCCACCCTAGCGGGGGGTTCACAGATACGCAGTATTTT.

This rearrangement joins TRBV6-6 to TRBJ1-4, with a tentative D call TRBD1 (6 bases). Trimming took off 6 bases at V and 8 bases at J, with 19 bases between the two ends. This CDR3 comprises 15 residues. Germline assignment: CDR1 MNHNY and CDR2 SVGAGI (reference sequence). CDR3 nucleotides: TGTGCCAGCAGCCCCCTCGGGGGGGGCCAGGAAAAACTGTTTTTT. Its protein product is CASSPLGGGQEKLFF.

The rearrangement uses TRBV4-2 and TRBJ1-2, with D possibly TRBD1 on 5 matching bases. The V gene lost 1 base and the J gene lost 6 bases, with 12 bases spanning the gap. This CDR3 contains 14 residues. The germline V gene encodes CDR1 LGHNA and CDR2 YNFKEQ. DNA of the CDR3: TGTGCCAGCAGCCAAGTCTTGGAGGGGAATGGCTACACCTTC. It is translated as CASSQVLEGNGYTF.

V usage is TRBV18 and J usage is TRBJ2-1; perhaps TRBD1 as D (7 bases). Germline V gene lookup returns CDR1 KGHSH and CDR2 LQKENI. The length of the CDR3 is 14 residues. Trimming removed 1 base from V and 10 bases from J, with 14 bases in between. CDR3 region: CASSPQEGAWEQFF. The CDR3 bases are TGTGCCAGCTCACCACAGGAGGGGGCATGGGAGCAGTTCTTC.

This chain joins TRBV12-3 or TRBV12-4 and TRBJ1-2; D is possibly TRBD1 (5 bases). V was cut by 5 bases and J by 5 bases, with 12 bases left in between. The CDR3 is 13 residues long. The CDR3 DNA reads as TGTGCCAGCAGTCGGAGACAGTCGTATGGCTACACCTTC. Translation gives CASSRRQSYGYTF.

The gene calls are TRBV19 and TRBJ2-3; tentatively, D is TRBD1 (6 bases). The CDR3 runs 15 residues. Germline assignment: CDR1 LNHDA and CDR2 SQIVND (reference sequence). Trimming left V 2 bases short and J 5 bases short, with 14 bases between. CDR3 region: CASSILGTRIDTQYF. The CDR3 DNA reads TGTGCCAGTAGTATACTAGGGACACGGATAGATACGCAGTATTTT.

The CDR3 loop is CASSLGTSGGYEQYF. Written as DNA, the CDR3 is TGTGCCAGCAGTTTGGGGACTAGCGGGGGTTACGAGCAGTACTTC. This rearrangement joins TRBV27 to TRBJ2-7; 14 bases line up with TRBD2. The ends lost 3 bases at V and 4 bases at J; junction bases unmatched: 2. Germline CDR1 is MNHEY and CDR2 is SMNVEV (reference sequence). This CDR3 is 15 amino acids long.

The J gene is TRBJ1-1, the V gene TRBV15; D is unclear. CDR1 and CDR2 (germline): LNHNV, YYDKDF (reference sequence). There are 12 residues in the CDR3. V was clipped by 10 bases and J by 4 bases, with 13 bases between them. CDR3 residues: CAIRGQGTEAFF. The CDR3 DNA sequence: TGTGCCATCCGGGGTCAAGGCACTGAAGCTTTCTTT.

This chain connects TRBV14 to TRBJ2-3, with D tentatively TRBD2 (5 bases). Germline lookup yields CDR1 SGHDN and CDR2 FVKESK. The CDR3 length is 15 residues. Trimming took off 4 bases at V and 1 base at J, with 12 bases between the two ends. CDR3 in DNA: TGTGCCAGCAGCCCCAGCTCGAGGGGCACAGATACGCAGTATTTT. This encodes CASSPSSRGTDTQYF.

In its sample, this clone was seen once. This sequence joins TRBV19 and TRBJ1-1; maybe TRBD1 (5 bases). This CDR3 has 13 amino acids. Trimming stripped 5 bases from V and 3 bases from J, with 10 bases between. The germline CDR1 and CDR2 sequences are LNHDA and SQIVND (reference sequence). The CDR3 sequence: CASSGGAYTEAFF. The CDR3 region has the DNA TGTGCCAGTAGTGGCGGGGCCTACACTGAAGCTTTCTTT.

The chain is built from TRBV9 and TRBJ1-5; D gene uncertain. V was pared by 4 bases and J by 5 bases, with 13 bases between. CDR1 SGDLS and CDR2 YYNGEE come from the germline V gene. The CDR3 is 14 amino acids. Here the CDR3 DNA reads TGTGCCAGCAGCCCCTATGACACTGATCAGCCCCAGCATTTT. It is translated as CASSPYDTDQPQHF.

The chain has TRBV15 and TRBJ2-5, with TRBD1 as a possible D gene (5 bases). In germline, CDR1 is LNHNV, CDR2 YYDKDF (reference sequence). This CDR3 contains 11 residues. V lost 5 bases, J lost 5 bases, and 6 bases lay in between. The CDR3 nucleotides read TGTGCCACCAGCCCAGGGGAGACCCAGTACTTC. Protein product: CATSPGETQYF.

This sequence joins TRBV7-8 and TRBJ1-1; 7 bases align to TRBD1. V was pared by 3 bases and J by 1 base, with 5 bases of the junction left unmatched. Germline V gene lookup returns CDR1 SGHVS and CDR2 FQNEAQ. The CDR3 sequence is 15 residues long. CDR3: CASSLRGRPNTEAFF. The CDR3 DNA is TGTGCCAGCAGCTTGAGGGGGCGACCGAACACTGAAGCTTTCTTT.

V is TRBV9 and J is TRBJ2-3, with D unresolved. CDR1 and CDR2 from the germline V gene are SGDLS and YYNGEE. This CDR3 has 14 residues. Trimming removed 4 bases from V and 2 bases from J, with 11 bases in between. CDR3 in DNA: TGTGCCAGCAGCCCCCCAGACTTCACAGATACGCAGTATTTT. Translating gives CASSPPDFTDTQYF.

The chain is built from TRBV10-3 and TRBJ1-6, with D tentatively TRBD1 (5 bases). Per the germline V gene, CDR1 is ENHRY and CDR2 is SYGVKD. The V gene lost 10 bases and the J gene lost 7 bases, with 23 bases spanning the gap. The CDR3 contains 16 residues. CDR3 in DNA: TGTGCCACCAATGAAGGCCCGGGGGATGTGAATTCACCCCTCCACTTT. It is translated as CATNEGPGDVNSPLHF.